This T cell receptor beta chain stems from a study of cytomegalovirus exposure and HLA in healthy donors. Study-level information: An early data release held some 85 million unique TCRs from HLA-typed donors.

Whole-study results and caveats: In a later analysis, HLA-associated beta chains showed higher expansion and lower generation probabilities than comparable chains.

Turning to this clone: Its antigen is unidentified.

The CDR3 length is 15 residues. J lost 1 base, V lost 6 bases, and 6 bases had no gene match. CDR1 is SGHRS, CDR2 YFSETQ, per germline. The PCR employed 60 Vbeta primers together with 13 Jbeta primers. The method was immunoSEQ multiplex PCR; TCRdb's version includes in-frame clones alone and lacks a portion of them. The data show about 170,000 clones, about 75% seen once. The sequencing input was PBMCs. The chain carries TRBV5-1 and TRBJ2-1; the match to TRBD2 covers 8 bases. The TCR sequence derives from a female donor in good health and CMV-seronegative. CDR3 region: CASMLAGQSYNEQFF. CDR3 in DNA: TGCGCCAGCATGCTAGCGGGCCAATCCTACAATGAGCAGTTCTTC.